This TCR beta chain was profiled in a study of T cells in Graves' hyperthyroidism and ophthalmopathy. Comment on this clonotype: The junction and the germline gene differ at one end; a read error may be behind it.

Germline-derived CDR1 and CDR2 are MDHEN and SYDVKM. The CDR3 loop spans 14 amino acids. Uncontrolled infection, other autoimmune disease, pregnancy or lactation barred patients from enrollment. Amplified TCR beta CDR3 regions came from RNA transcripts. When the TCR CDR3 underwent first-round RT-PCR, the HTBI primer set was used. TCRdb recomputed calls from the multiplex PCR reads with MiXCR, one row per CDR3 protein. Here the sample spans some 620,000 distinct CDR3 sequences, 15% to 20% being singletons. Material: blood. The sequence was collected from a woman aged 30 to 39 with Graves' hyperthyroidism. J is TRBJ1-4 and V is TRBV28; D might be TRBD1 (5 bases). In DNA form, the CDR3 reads TGTGCCACCAGTTTAAGGGGAGGAGACGAAAAACTGTTTTTT. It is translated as CATSLRGGDEKLFF.